This record concerns one T cell receptor (beta chain) sequence. The antigen is unknown. Germline values: CDR1 SGHVS, CDR2 FQNEAQ. This CDR3 is 18 amino acids long. V lost 5 bases, J lost 4 bases, and 14 bases stayed unmatched. This record belongs to a study of shared clonotypes between healthy human individuals. Findings and caveats of the study: Apart from blood, nothing was sampled; tissue repertoires likely differ.

Around 28,000 T cell genomes (roughly 310 ng DNA) went into each PBMC replicate. Assay used: immunoSEQ multiplex PCR; TCRdb lists only in-frame clones, some missing. The repertoire has about half a million clones, around 80% of them found once; the top ten carry over 9.5%. The genes are TRBV7-8 and TRBJ2-6, with 7 bases matching TRBD1. Sequenced input: PBMCs. This clonotype was obtained from a woman in her 40s in good health. Some clones in this sample may be carry-over from other donors' samples. The CDR3 loop is CASSGRQGSEAGANVLTF. CDR3 in DNA: TGTGCCAGCAGCGGCCGACAGGGTAGTGAGGCGGGGGCCAACGTCCTGACTTTC.